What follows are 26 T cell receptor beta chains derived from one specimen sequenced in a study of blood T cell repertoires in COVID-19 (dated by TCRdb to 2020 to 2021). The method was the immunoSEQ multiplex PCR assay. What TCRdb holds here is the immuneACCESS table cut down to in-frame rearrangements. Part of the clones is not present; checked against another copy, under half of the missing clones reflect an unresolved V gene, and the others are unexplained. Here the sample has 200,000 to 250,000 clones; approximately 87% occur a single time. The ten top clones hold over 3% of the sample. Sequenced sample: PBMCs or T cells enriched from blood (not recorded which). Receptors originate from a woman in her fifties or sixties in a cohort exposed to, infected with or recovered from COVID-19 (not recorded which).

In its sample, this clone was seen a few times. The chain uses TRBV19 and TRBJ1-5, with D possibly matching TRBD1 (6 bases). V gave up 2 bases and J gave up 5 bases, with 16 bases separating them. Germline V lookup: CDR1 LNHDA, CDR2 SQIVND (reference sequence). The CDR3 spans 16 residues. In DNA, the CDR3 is TGTGCCAGTAGTATAACCTTTACAGGGTACGATCAGCCCCAGCATTTT. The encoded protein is CASSITFTGYDQPQHF.

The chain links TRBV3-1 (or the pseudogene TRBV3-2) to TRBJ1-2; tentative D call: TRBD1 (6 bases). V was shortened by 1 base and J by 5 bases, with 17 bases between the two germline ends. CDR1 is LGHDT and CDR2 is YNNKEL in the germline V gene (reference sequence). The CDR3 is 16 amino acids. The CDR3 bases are TGTGCCAGCAGCCAAGGACGGGGGGCTGAGGGGTATGGCTACACCTTC. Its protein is CASSQGRGAEGYGYTF.

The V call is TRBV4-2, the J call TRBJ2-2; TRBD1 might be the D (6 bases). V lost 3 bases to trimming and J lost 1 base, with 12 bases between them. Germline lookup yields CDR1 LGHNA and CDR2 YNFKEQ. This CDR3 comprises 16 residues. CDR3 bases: TGTGCCAGCAGCCAGGGCGCGGACAGGAACACCGGGGAGCTGTTTTTT. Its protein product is CASSQGADRNTGELFF.

CDR3 in amino acids: CAWSRRGEQFF. CDR3 coding DNA: TGTGCCTGGAGTAGAAGAGGGGAGCAGTTCTTC. The chain has TRBV30 and TRBJ2-1; possible D gene TRBD2, 5 bases. CDR3 size: 11 residues. V lost 2 bases and J 10 bases, leaving 9 bases between the germline ends. Germline assignment: CDR1 GTSNPN and CDR2 SVGIG (reference sequence).

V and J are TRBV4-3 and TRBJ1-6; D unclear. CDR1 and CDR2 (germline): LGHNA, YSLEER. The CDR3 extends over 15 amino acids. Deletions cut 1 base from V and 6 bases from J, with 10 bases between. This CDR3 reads CASSQVREGNSPLHF. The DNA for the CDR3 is TGCGCCAGCAGCCAAGTCCGGGAAGGTAATTCACCCCTCCACTTT.

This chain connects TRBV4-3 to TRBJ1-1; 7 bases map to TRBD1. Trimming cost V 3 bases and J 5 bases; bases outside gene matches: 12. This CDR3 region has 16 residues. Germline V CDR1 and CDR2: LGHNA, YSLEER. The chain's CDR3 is CASSHEKTGLQTEAFF. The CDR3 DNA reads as TGCGCCAGCAGCCATGAAAAGACAGGGCTGCAGACTGAAGCTTTCTTT.

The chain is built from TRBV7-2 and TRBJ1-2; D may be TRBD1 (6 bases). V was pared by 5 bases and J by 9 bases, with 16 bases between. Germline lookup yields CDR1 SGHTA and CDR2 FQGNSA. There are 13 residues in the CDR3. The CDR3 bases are TGTGCCAGCAGCGAGCCGGGGGGCAGGCGCTACACCTTC. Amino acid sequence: CASSEPGGRRYTF.

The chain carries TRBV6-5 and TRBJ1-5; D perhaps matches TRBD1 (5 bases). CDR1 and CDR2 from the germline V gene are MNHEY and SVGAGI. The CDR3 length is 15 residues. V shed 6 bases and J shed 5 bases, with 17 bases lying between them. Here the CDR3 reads CASRALGERYQPQHF. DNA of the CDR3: TGTGCCAGCAGGGCCCTAGGGGAACGGTATCAGCCCCAGCATTTT.

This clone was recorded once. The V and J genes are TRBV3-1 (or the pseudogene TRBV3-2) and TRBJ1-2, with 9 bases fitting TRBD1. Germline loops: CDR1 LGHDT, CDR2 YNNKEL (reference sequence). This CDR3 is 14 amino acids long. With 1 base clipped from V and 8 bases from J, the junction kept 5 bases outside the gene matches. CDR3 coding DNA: TGTGCCAGCAGCCAAGCGGGACAGGGTGACGGCTACACCTTC. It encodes CASSQAGQGDGYTF.

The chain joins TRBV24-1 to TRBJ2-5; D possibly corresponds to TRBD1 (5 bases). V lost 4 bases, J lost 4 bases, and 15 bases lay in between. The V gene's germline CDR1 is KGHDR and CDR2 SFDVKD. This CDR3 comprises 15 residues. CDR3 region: CATSDTRTLIETQYF. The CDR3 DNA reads TGTGCCACCAGTGACACCAGGACACTTATAGAGACCCAGTACTTC.

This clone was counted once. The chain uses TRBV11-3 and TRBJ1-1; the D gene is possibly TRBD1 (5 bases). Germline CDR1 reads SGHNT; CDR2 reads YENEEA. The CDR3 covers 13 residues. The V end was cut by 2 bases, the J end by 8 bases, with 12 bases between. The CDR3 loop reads CASSLNLRTEAFF. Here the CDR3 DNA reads TGTGCCAGCAGCTTAAATCTTAGGACAGAAGCTTTCTTT. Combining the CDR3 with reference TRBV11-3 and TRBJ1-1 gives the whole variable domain EAGVVQSPRYKIIEKKQPVAFWCNPISGHNTLYWYLQNLGQGPELLIRYENEEAVDDSQLPKDRFSAERLKGVDSTLKIQPAELGDSAVYLCASSLNLRTEAFFGQGTRLTVV.

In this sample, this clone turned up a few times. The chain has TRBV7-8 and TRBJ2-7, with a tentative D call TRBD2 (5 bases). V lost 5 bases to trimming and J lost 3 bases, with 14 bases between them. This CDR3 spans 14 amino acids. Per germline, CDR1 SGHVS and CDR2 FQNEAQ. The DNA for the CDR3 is TGTGCCAGCAGCCCCCGGGGTCCTAACTACGAGCAGTACTTC. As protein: CASSPRGPNYEQYF.

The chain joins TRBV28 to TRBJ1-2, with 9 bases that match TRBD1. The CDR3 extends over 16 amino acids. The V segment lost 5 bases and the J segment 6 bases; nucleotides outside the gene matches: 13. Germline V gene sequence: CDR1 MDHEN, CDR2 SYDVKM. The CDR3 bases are TGTGCCAGCAGTACCGGGACAGGGATTTTCGCTGATGGCTACACCTTC. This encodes CASSTGTGIFADGYTF.

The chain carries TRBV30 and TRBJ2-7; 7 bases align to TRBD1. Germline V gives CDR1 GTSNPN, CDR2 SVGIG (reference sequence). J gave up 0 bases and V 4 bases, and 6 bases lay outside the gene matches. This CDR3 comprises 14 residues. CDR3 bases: TGTGCCTGGACCGGGACAGTACTCTCCTACGAGCAGTACTTC. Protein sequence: CAWTGTVLSYEQYF. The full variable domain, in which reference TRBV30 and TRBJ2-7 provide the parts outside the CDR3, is SQTIHQWPATLVQPVGSPLSLECTVEGTSNPNLYWYRQAAGRGLQLLFYSVGIGQISSEVPQNLSASRPQDRQFILSSKKLLLSDSGFYLCAWTGTVLSYEQYFGPGTRLTVT.

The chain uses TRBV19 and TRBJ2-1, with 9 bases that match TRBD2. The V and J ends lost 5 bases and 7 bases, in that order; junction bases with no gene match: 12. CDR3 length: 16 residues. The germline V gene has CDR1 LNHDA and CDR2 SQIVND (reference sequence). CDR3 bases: TGTGCCAGTAGTTTTACCTCCAGCGGGGGGTTTAATGAGCAGTTCTTC. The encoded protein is CASSFTSSGGFNEQFF.

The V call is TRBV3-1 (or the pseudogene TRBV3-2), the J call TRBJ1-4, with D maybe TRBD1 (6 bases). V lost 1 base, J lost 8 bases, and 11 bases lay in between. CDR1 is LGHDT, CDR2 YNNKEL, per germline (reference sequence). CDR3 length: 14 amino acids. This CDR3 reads CASSQGHRAEKLFF. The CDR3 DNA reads TGTGCCAGCAGCCAAGGGCACAGGGCAGAAAAACTGTTTTTT.

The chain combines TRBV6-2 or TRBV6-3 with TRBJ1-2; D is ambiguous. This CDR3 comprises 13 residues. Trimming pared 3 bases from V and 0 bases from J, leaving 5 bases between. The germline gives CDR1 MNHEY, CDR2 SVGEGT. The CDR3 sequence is CASSYLPNYGYTF. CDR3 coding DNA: TGTGCCAGCAGTTATCTTCCTAACTATGGCTACACCTTC.

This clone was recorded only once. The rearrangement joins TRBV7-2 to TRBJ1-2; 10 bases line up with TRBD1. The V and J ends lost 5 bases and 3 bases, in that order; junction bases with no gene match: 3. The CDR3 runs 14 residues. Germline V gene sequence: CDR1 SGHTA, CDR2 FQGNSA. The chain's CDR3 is CASSEDRGDYGYTF. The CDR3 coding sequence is TGTGCCAGCAGCGAGGACAGGGGGGACTATGGCTACACCTTC.

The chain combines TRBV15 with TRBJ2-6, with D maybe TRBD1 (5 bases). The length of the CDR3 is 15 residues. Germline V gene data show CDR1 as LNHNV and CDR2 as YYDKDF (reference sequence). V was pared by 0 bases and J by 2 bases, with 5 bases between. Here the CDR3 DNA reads TGTGCCACCAGCAGAGACAGGGCTGGGGCCAACGTCCTGACTTTC. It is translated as CATSRDRAGANVLTF.

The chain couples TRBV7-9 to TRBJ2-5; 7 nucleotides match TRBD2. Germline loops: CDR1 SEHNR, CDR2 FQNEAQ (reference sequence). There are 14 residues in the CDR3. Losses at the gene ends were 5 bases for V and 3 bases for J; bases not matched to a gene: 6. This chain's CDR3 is CASSPPSGEETQYF. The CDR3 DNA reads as TGTGCCAGCAGCCCCCCCAGCGGGGAAGAGACCCAGTACTTC.

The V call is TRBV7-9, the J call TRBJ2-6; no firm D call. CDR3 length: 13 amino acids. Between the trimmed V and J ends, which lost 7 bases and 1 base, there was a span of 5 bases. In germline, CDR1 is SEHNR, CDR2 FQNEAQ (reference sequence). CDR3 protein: CASTTSGANVLTF. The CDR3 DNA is TGTGCCAGCACCACGTCTGGGGCCAACGTCCTGACTTTC.

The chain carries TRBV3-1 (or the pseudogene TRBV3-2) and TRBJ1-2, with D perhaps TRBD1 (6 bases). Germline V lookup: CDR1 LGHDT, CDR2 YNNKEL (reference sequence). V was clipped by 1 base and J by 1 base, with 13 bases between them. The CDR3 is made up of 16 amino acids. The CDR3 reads CASSQVIGGGNYGYTF. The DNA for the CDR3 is TGTGCCAGCAGCCAAGTTATAGGGGGGGGTAACTATGGCTACACCTTC.

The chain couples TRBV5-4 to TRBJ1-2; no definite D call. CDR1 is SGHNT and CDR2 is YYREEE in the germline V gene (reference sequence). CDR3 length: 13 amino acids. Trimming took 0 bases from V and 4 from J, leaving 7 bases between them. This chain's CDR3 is CASSLDLIYGYTF. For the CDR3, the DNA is TGTGCCAGCAGCTTGGATCTTATCTATGGCTACACCTTC.

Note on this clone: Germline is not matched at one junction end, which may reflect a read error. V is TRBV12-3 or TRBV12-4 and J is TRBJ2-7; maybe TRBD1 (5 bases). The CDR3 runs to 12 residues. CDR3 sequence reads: CASIRGEAILNF. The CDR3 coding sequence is TGTGCCAGCATTAGGGGTGAGGCGATCCTTAACTTC.

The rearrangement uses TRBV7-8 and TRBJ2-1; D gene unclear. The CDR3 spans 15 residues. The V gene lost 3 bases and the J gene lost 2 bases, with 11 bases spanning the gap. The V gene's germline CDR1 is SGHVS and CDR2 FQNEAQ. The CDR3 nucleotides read TGTGCCAGCAGCTTTCACTCCGAAACCTACAATGAGCAGTTCTTC. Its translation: CASSFHSETYNEQFF.

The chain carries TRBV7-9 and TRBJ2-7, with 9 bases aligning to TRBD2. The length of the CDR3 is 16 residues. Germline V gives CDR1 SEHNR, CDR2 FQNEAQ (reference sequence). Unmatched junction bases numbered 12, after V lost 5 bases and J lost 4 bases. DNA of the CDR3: TGTGCCAGCAGCCCTAATAGCGGGGGTGGAAGGTACGAGCAGTACTTC. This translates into CASSPNSGGGRYEQYF.